These 19 T cell receptor beta chains came from one sample sequenced in a study of control samples from healthy donors and cancer patients. This table comes from immunoSEQ multiplex PCR, and its TCRdb copy is limited to in-frame clones, with some not included. There are 100,000 to 150,000 clones in the sample; approximately 90% occur only once, and roughly 8.8% lies in the top ten. Specimen: blood. The receptor source for this set is a man younger than 35 in good health.

This clone turned up a few times. This chain joins TRBV6-4 and TRBJ2-7, with 9 bases matching TRBD1. The germline V gene has CDR1 MRHNA and CDR2 SNTAGT. This CDR3 has 15 amino acids. V lost 11 bases to trimming and J lost 5 bases; unmatched junction nucleotides: 16. The CDR3 nucleotides are TGTGCCTCCTCTCAGGAGGGGACAGGGAACCACGAGCAGTACTTC. Translation gives CASSQEGTGNHEQYF.

The chain uses TRBV19 and TRBJ2-5; perhaps TRBD2 as D (6 bases). Trimming removed 1 base at V and 2 bases at J, with 11 bases between. The germline V gene has CDR1 LNHDA and CDR2 SQIVND (reference sequence). This CDR3 has 15 residues. CDR3 coding DNA: TGTGCCAGTAGTATAGGGTGGGGGGAGCAAGAGACCCAGTACTTC. This encodes CASSIGWGEQETQYF.

J is TRBJ2-1 and V is TRBV19; 11 bases map to TRBD2. Germline V lookup: CDR1 LNHDA, CDR2 SQIVND (reference sequence). V lost 5 bases to trimming and J lost 8 bases; unmatched junction nucleotides: 8. The CDR3 is 15 residues long. The CDR3 loop is CASSFSGGASDEQFF. DNA for the CDR3: TGTGCCAGTAGTTTTAGCGGGGGGGCCTCTGATGAGCAGTTCTTC.

The chain recombines TRBV10-1 with TRBJ1-2, with unresolved D. This CDR3 spans 12 amino acids. The germline V gene has CDR1 WNHNN and CDR2 SYGVQD (reference sequence). V lost 3 bases and J lost 4, with 6 bases in between. CDR3 coding DNA: TGCGCCAGCAGTGAAGGCAGCTATGGCTACACCTTC. Its protein is CASSEGSYGYTF.

The chain couples TRBV11-2 to TRBJ2-5; D remains unclear. Trimming removed 0 bases from V and 5 bases from J, with 1 base in between. The CDR3 extends over 11 amino acids. The germline V gene encodes CDR1 SGHAT and CDR2 FQNNGV. CDR3 nucleotide sequence: TGTGCCAGCAGCTTAGATGAGACCCAGTACTTC. Residues: CASSLDETQYF.

The J gene is TRBJ1-1, the V gene TRBV2; D perhaps matches TRBD1 (6 bases). Germline values: CDR1 SNHLY, CDR2 FYNNEI. V gave up 11 bases and J gave up 0 bases, with 13 bases separating them. The CDR3 sequence is 13 residues long. This CDR3 is CAARQDVNTEAFF. The CDR3 DNA sequence: TGTGCCGCACGACAGGACGTGAACACTGAAGCTTTCTTT.

Details on this clone: At one end, the junction sequence differs from germline, possibly due to a read error. The chain links TRBV18 to TRBJ1-4, with no clear D. Germline CDR1 is KGHSH and CDR2 is LQKENI. This CDR3 region has 15 residues. The CDR3 loop reads CASTPSLSTNEKLFF. In DNA form, the CDR3 reads TGTGCCAGCACACCATCCTTGTCTACTAATGAAAAACTGTTTTTT.

The gene calls are TRBV5-5 and TRBJ1-2, with D unclear. The CDR3 has 13 amino acids. With 0 bases removed from V and 8 bases from J, the gap between germline ends came to 11 bases. The germline V gene encodes CDR1 SGHKS and CDR2 YYEKEE (reference sequence). This CDR3 reads CASSLDLGNGYTF. The DNA for the CDR3 is TGTGCCAGCAGCTTGGATCTGGGGAACGGCTACACCTTC.

The rearrangement joins TRBV5-3 to TRBJ2-2, with D unresolved. TRBV5-3 counts as an open reading frame of uncertain function. Trimming cost V 1 base and J 7 bases, with 5 bases left between them. The CDR3 loop spans 12 amino acids. The CDR3 sequence is CARSLKCGELFF. The CDR3 DNA reads as TGTGCCAGAAGCTTGAAATGCGGGGAGCTGTTTTTT.

Comments on this clone: Mismatch with germline at one junction end may stem from a read error. The chain carries TRBV5-1 and TRBJ2-7; D might be TRBD1 (5 bases). This CDR3 is 14 amino acids long. Germline CDR1 SGHRS, CDR2 YFSETQ. This chain's CDR3 is CASGLEVRAYEQYF. CDR3 nucleotides: TGCGCCAGCGGCTTGGAAGTCAGGGCCTACGAGCAGTACTTC.

This chain uses TRBV11-2 with TRBJ1-4, with 9 bases aligning to TRBD1. CDR1 and CDR2 from the germline V gene are SGHAT and FQNNGV. The length of the CDR3 is 15 residues. Germline trimming cut 1 base from V and 8 bases from J; bases unmatched to any gene: 5. The CDR3: CASSLGTGDGEKLFF. DNA of the CDR3: TGTGCCAGCAGCTTAGGGACAGGGGACGGCGAAAAACTGTTTTTT.

The CDR3 DNA follows: TGTGCCAGCAGCCCTACCGTGAACACTGAAGCTTTCTTT. Its translation: CASSPTVNTEAFF. This chain uses TRBV7-3 with TRBJ1-1; D not certain. Germline V gives CDR1 SGHTA, CDR2 FQGTGA. The CDR3 loop spans 13 amino acids. Trimming removed 5 bases at V and 0 bases at J, with 7 bases between.

J is TRBJ2-1 and V is TRBV6-5; 9 nucleotides line up with TRBD2. The trim removed 8 bases at V and 5 bases at J, leaving 4 bases unmatched. The CDR3 runs 13 residues. Germline V gives CDR1 MNHEY, CDR2 SVGAGI. DNA of the CDR3: TGTGCCAGCGGGAGACTAGCGGACAATGAGCAGTTCTTC. This translates into CASGRLADNEQFF.

This chain uses TRBV7-9 with TRBJ2-6; D not certain. The CDR3 spans 17 residues. Germline CDR1 SEHNR, CDR2 FQNEAQ (reference sequence). V was shortened by 2 bases and J by 0 bases, with 11 bases between the two germline ends. The CDR3, as DNA: TGTGCCAGCAGCTTACCCGGACGTTTCTCTGGGGCCAACGTCCTGACTTTC. Protein product: CASSLPGRFSGANVLTF.

The rearrangement joins TRBV5-1 to TRBJ2-7; D is unresolved. The V end lost 0 bases, the J end lost 7 bases, and 11 bases lay between the germline ends. The length of the CDR3 is 13 residues. In germline, CDR1 is SGHRS, CDR2 YFSETQ. The CDR3 DNA reads TGCGCCAGCAGCTTGGACATGCGAACGGAGCAGTACTTC. This sequence encodes CASSLDMRTEQYF.

This rearrangement joins TRBV9 to TRBJ1-1; D remains unclear. The germline gives CDR1 SGDLS, CDR2 YYNGEE. Trimming left V 0 bases short and J 0 bases short, with 6 bases between. The CDR3 covers 14 residues. The CDR3 here is CASSVASLNTEAFF. CDR3 nucleotides: TGTGCCAGCAGCGTAGCCAGCCTGAACACTGAAGCTTTCTTT.

This clone was observed a few times. The V call is TRBV5-1, the J call TRBJ1-5; D perhaps matches TRBD1 (6 bases). This CDR3 spans 13 amino acids. CDR1 and CDR2 (germline): SGHRS, YFSETQ. The V and J ends lost 5 bases and 4 bases respectively, with 10 bases between them. CDR3 in DNA: TGCGCCAGCAGGCCAGGGGAAAATCAGCCCCAGCATTTT. This translates into CASRPGENQPQHF.

The chain links TRBV4-1 to TRBJ1-1; no reliable D call. V dropped 0 bases and J dropped 2 bases, with 13 bases sitting between them. The CDR3 runs 16 residues. Germline V gene lookup returns CDR1 MGHRA and CDR2 YSYEKL. The CDR3 DNA follows: TGCGCCAGCAGCCAAGATCTCAGCAATCCCAACACTGAAGCTTTCTTT. Protein product: CASSQDLSNPNTEAFF.

The chain uses TRBV2 and TRBJ1-5; D is unresolved. Germline loops: CDR1 SNHLY, CDR2 FYNNEI. V was pared by 4 bases and J by 6 bases, with 13 bases between. The CDR3 runs to 14 residues. The CDR3: CASSGVGGFQPQHF. CDR3 in DNA: TGTGCCAGCAGTGGCGTCGGAGGGTTTCAGCCCCAGCATTTT.